These 23 T cell receptor beta chains share one sample of origin, sequenced in a study of T cells in Graves' hyperthyroidism and ophthalmopathy. TCR beta CDR3 regions were amplified from RNA transcripts. TCR CDR3 underwent first-round RT-PCR with the HTBI primer set. In TCRdb, the multiplex PCR reads were re-called with MiXCR into one record per CDR3 protein. The repertoire consists of under 800,000 distinct CDR3 sequences, with 14% occurring once and the leading ten covering roughly 10%. The sequenced sample was blood. The receptors stem from a young woman with Graves' hyperthyroidism.

This clonotype has just a few counts. V gene TRBV4-1 combines with J gene TRBJ2-7, with TRBD2 identical over 7 bases. J was trimmed by 7 bases and V by 1 base; bases with no gene match: 10. Germline lookup yields CDR1 MGHRA and CDR2 YSYEKL. The CDR3 loop spans 15 amino acids. The CDR3 nucleotides read TGCGCCAGCAGCCAAGGGCTAGCGGACCTCTGGGAGCAGTACTTC. Protein sequence: CASSQGLADLWEQYF.

This clonotype has at least ten counts. The chain couples TRBV2 to TRBJ1-1, with D perhaps matching TRBD1 (5 bases). V gave up 7 bases and J gave up 0 bases, with 12 bases separating them. The germline gives CDR1 SNHLY, CDR2 FYNNEI. The CDR3 contains 14 residues. CDR3 nucleotide sequence: TGTGCCAGCAATTTTCGGGGACTGAACACTGAAGCTTTCTTT. Its protein is CASNFRGLNTEAFF.

As to this clonotype: Possible read error: a much larger clone is one base away. The rearrangement links TRBV7-9 to TRBJ2-1; TRBD2 agrees at 10 bases. From germline, CDR1 is SEHNR and CDR2 FQNEAQ (reference sequence). The V segment lost 6 bases and the J segment 4 bases; nucleotides outside the gene matches: 9. CDR3 size: 16 residues. The DNA of the CDR3 is TGTGCCAGCAGACCTTCCGAGACTAGCGGGTACAATGAGCAGTTCTTC. Its protein is CASRPSETSGYNEQFF. The variable domain in full, completed from reference TRBV7-9 and TRBJ2-1, reads DTGVSQNPRHKITKRGQNVTFRCDPISEHNRLYWYRQTLGQGPEFLTYFQNEAQLEKSRLLSDRFSAERPKGSFSTLEIQRTEQGDSAMYLCASRPSETSGYNEQFFGPGTRLTVL.

CDR3 amino acids: CASGWGGGKQFF. CDR3 nucleotides: TGTGCCAGCGGCTGGGGGGGCGGGAAGCAGTTCTTC. V is TRBV6-2 or TRBV6-3 and J is TRBJ2-1, with D possibly matching TRBD2 (7 bases). With 8 bases removed from V and 11 bases from J, the gap between germline ends came to 16 bases. The germline V gene has CDR1 MNHEY and CDR2 SVGEGT. The CDR3 contains 12 residues.

This clonotype appeared a few times. This chain joins TRBV2 and TRBJ1-4; D unresolved. The germline V gene encodes CDR1 SNHLY and CDR2 FYNNEI. With 6 bases removed from V and 3 bases from J, the gap between germline ends came to 14 bases. The CDR3 covers 15 residues. The CDR3 sequence: CASRVNTVANEKLFF. The DNA of the CDR3 is TGTGCCAGCAGGGTCAACACGGTCGCTAATGAAAAACTGTTTTTT.

The table lists this clonotype with many counts. The rearrangement uses TRBV28 and TRBJ1-5; D gene uncertain. CDR1 is MDHEN and CDR2 is SYDVKM in the germline V gene. The CDR3 covers 16 residues. The ends were cut back, 3 bases at V and 0 bases at J, with 12 bases in the middle. The CDR3 protein is CASSFQDHYSNQPQHF. CDR3 coding DNA: TGTGCCAGCAGTTTCCAAGACCACTATAGCAATCAGCCCCAGCATTTT.

This clonotype showed up many times. V and J are TRBV15 and TRBJ1-1; no clear D. V was trimmed by 0 bases and J by 2 bases, leaving 13 bases between them. Germline CDR1 reads LNHNV; CDR2 reads YYDKDF (reference sequence). The CDR3 extends over 16 amino acids. The CDR3 here is CATSRDPNSHNTEAFF. The CDR3 DNA reads TGTGCCACCAGCAGAGATCCAAACAGTCACAACACTGAAGCTTTCTTT.

In this sample, this clonotype turned up many times. The chain links TRBV28 to TRBJ2-1; TRBD2 matches 9 bases. The germline CDR1 and CDR2 sequences are MDHEN and SYDVKM. V lost 7 bases to trimming and J lost 5 bases; unmatched junction nucleotides: 3. The length of the CDR3 is 13 residues. CDR3: CASKVAGDNEQFF. CDR3 DNA: TGTGCCAGCAAGGTAGCGGGAGACAATGAGCAGTTCTTC.

The rearrangement joins TRBV7-2 to TRBJ2-5, with D perhaps TRBD1 (6 bases). CDR3 length: 14 amino acids. Trimming removed 5 bases at V and 5 bases at J, with 15 bases between. The germline CDR1 and CDR2 sequences are SGHTA and FQGNSA. CDR3 residues: CASSVYRAEETQYF. The CDR3 nucleotides read TGTGCCAGCAGCGTGTACAGGGCCGAGGAGACCCAGTACTTC. Looking up the rest from reference TRBV7-2 and TRBJ2-5 gives the full variable domain: GAGVSQSPSNKVTEKGKDVELRCDPISGHTALYWYRQSLGQGLEFLIYFQGNSAPDKSGLPSDRFSAERTGGSVSTLTIQRTQQEDSAVYLCASSVYRAEETQYFGPGTRLLVL.

This clonotype has only a few counts. The chain combines TRBV7-9 with TRBJ2-2; 7 bases are a match to TRBD1. The germline V gene has CDR1 SEHNR and CDR2 FQNEAQ (reference sequence). The CDR3 contains 16 residues. V was clipped by 4 bases and J by 4 bases; unmatched bases: 9. CDR3: CASSSTTTGPTGELFF. CDR3 nucleotide sequence: TGTGCCAGCAGCTCCACAACGACAGGGCCCACCGGGGAGCTGTTTTTT.

There are many counts of this clonotype. The gene calls are TRBV10-1 and TRBJ2-7, with 11 bases that match TRBD1. J lost 5 bases, V lost 8 bases, and 5 bases had no gene match. The CDR3 has 13 residues. The germline gives CDR1 WNHNN, CDR2 SYGVQD (reference sequence). CDR3 nucleotides: TGCGCCAGCCGAGGACAGGGGGCCGACGAGCAGTACTTC. Translating it yields CASRGQGADEQYF.

This chain links TRBV4-3 with TRBJ2-1, with a weak D call TRBD2 (5 bases). With 1 base removed from V and 1 base from J, the gap between germline ends came to 8 bases. The germline V gene has CDR1 LGHNA and CDR2 YSLEER. CDR3 length equals 15 residues. The CDR3 here is CASSQGTPSYNEQFF. The CDR3 DNA follows: TGCGCCAGCAGCCAAGGGACTCCTTCCTACAATGAGCAGTTCTTC.

This clonotype was seen ten or more times. DNA of the CDR3: TGCAGTGCTAGGATGCAGGGAAAATCCTACGAGCAGTACTTC. Translated, it gives CSARMQGKSYEQYF. The chain combines TRBV20-1 with TRBJ2-7; TRBD1 might be the D (5 bases). V dropped 3 bases and J dropped 1 base, with 13 bases sitting between them. CDR1 and CDR2 from the germline V gene are DFQATT and SNEGSKA (reference sequence). CDR3 length equals 14 residues.

This clonotype showed up many times. V usage is TRBV30 and J usage is TRBJ2-1, with TRBD2 matching 13 bases. Germline CDR1 is GTSNPN and CDR2 is SVGIG (reference sequence). CDR3 length equals 14 residues. The trim removed 3 bases at V and 6 bases at J, leaving 2 bases unmatched. This CDR3 reads CAWSRTSGGNEQFF. CDR3 DNA sequence: TGTGCCTGGAGCCGGACTAGCGGGGGCAATGAGCAGTTCTTC.

This clonotype was seen many times. The V and J genes are TRBV28 and TRBJ2-1, with 15 bases that match TRBD2. Germline V gene lookup returns CDR1 MDHEN and CDR2 SYDVKM. The CDR3 has 19 residues. V gave up 5 bases and J gave up 7 bases; unmatched junction bases: 15. CDR3 protein: CASSQTGLAGGLGFNEQFF. CDR3 nucleotides: TGTGCCAGCAGTCAGACGGGACTAGCGGGAGGCCTTGGTTTTAATGAGCAGTTCTTC. The full variable domain, completed using reference TRBV28 and TRBJ2-1, is DVKVTQSSRYLVKRTGEKVFLECVQDMDHENMFWYRQDPGLGLRLIYFSYDVKMKEKGDIPEGYSVSREKKERFSLILESASTNQTSMYLCASSQTGLAGGLGFNEQFFGPGTRLTVL.

For the CDR3, the DNA is TGTGCCAGCAGCTTAGCGCGAAGGGACGACTTAATCACGAACACCGGGGAGCTGTTTTTT. The encoded protein is CASSLARRDDLITNTGELFF. The chain is built from TRBV7-9 and TRBJ2-2; tentatively, D is TRBD1 or TRBD2 (5 bases each). Trimming shortened V by 0 bases and J by 0 bases, and 20 bases separated the two germline ends. The CDR3 length is 20 residues. Germline CDR1 SEHNR, CDR2 FQNEAQ (reference sequence).

In its sample, this clonotype was seen many times. This chain joins TRBV6-1 and TRBJ2-2; a weak D match, TRBD1 (6 bases). V was clipped by 7 bases and J by 0 bases, with 21 bases between them. The CDR3 sequence is 18 residues long. Germline V gene data show CDR1 as MNHNS and CDR2 as SASEGT. The CDR3 region is CASTGAVGTTANTGELFF. The CDR3 region has the DNA TGTGCCAGCACAGGGGCAGTGGGGACAACCGCGAACACCGGGGAGCTGTTTTTT.

This clonotype came up many times. The chain links TRBV7-2 to TRBJ1-2; weak D call: TRBD1 (6 bases). CDR1 is SGHTA and CDR2 is FQGNSA in the germline V gene. The V end lost 0 bases, the J end lost 8 bases, and 19 bases lay between the germline ends. This CDR3 has 16 residues. The CDR3 region is CASSLATRKQGKGYTF. In DNA, the CDR3 is TGTGCCAGCAGCTTAGCGACTAGAAAACAGGGTAAAGGCTACACCTTC.

In this sample, this clonotype turned up many times. This chain links TRBV27 with TRBJ2-1; 8 bases align to TRBD2. V lost 6 bases, J lost 4 bases, and 11 bases stayed unmatched. CDR3 length equals 16 residues. CDR1 is MNHEY and CDR2 is SMNVEV in the germline V gene (reference sequence). The CDR3 nucleotides read TGTGCCAGCAGCCCGACTTTAGCGGGGCGATACAATGAGCAGTTCTTC. Translating gives CASSPTLAGRYNEQFF.

This clonotype was detected many times. The V gene is TRBV7-8, the J gene TRBJ2-3, with a weak D call TRBD1 (6 bases). CDR1 SGHVS and CDR2 FQNEAQ come from the germline V gene. V was clipped by 8 bases and J by 0 bases, with 15 bases between them. The length of the CDR3 is 15 residues. The CDR3 nucleotides are TGTGCCAGCTACCCCACCCAGGGGAGCACAGATACGCAGTATTTT. Translated, it gives CASYPTQGSTDTQYF.

V is TRBV12-3 or TRBV12-4 and J is TRBJ2-1; D possibly corresponds to TRBD2 (5 bases). The CDR3 length is 15 residues. V was shortened by 2 bases and J by 2 bases, with 10 bases between the two germline ends. The CDR3 region is CASSLRVGTYNEQFF. The CDR3 region has the DNA TGTGCCAGCAGTTTAAGGGTCGGGACCTACAATGAGCAGTTCTTC.

In its sample, this clonotype was seen a few times. The V call is TRBV3-1, the J call TRBJ1-2; 8 bases align to TRBD1. With 4 bases clipped from V and 0 bases from J, the junction kept 10 bases outside the gene matches. The CDR3 has 17 residues. Germline V lookup: CDR1 LGHDT, CDR2 YNNKEL (reference sequence). The CDR3 is CASSLGDRMTSNYGYTF. As DNA, the CDR3 is TGTGCCAGCAGCCTCGGGGACAGGATGACTTCTAACTATGGCTACACCTTC.

The table lists this clonotype with a few counts. Given a much more abundant clone one base away, this may be a read error. V is TRBV13 and J is TRBJ1-5; possible D gene TRBD1, 5 bases. The CDR3 length is 14 residues. CDR1 PRHDT and CDR2 FYEKMQ come from the germline V gene (reference sequence). The V end lost 4 bases, the J end lost 2 bases, and 9 bases lay between the germline ends. In DNA form, the CDR3 reads TGTGCCAGCAGCTCCAGAGGGGGCAATCAGCCCCAGCATTTT. Encoded protein: CASSSRGGNQPQHF.